These T cell receptor beta chains were read from a single sample in a study of blood T cells in healthy people across ages. TCRdb redid the calling of the 5' RACE reads with MiXCR, one entry per CDR3 protein. The sample has approximately 850,000 distinct CDR3 sequences; about 62% are singletons. Sequences were obtained from blood. The source is a man between 25 and 39 years old in good health. Both conserved end residues are trimmed from each CDR3. The listing skips clone size in some rows; elsewhere it reads once, few, many or a size class.

size: NA; V: TRBV9; J: TRBJ1-6; CDR3: ASRKGQGDNSPLH
size: NA; V: TRBV28; J: TRBJ2-7; CDR3: ASSLYGRGYSYEQY
size: NA; V: TRBV7-9; J: TRBJ2-1; CDR3: ASSFLGLPYNEQF
size: NA; V: TRBV20-1; J: TRBJ1-2; CDR3: SAGAPGTGRGYT
size: few; V: TRBV28; J: TRBJ2-4; CDR3: ASSFVSTGGDIQY
size: once; V: TRBV10-1; J: TRBJ2-3; CDR3: ASSESTGTDTQY
size: NA; V: TRBV20-1; J: TRBJ1-1; CDR3: SAMSMVVNTEAF
size: NA; V: TRBV7-8; J: NA; CDR3: ASSWGQGIETQY
size: NA; V: TRBV12-3/TRBV12-4; J: TRBJ1-2; CDR3: ASSLRDRGIYGYT
size: NA; V: TRBV4-1; J: TRBJ2-2; CDR3: ASSPFQGIRTRELF
size: NA; V: TRBV5-5; J: TRBJ2-5; CDR3: ASSYLSQEETQY
size: NA; V: TRBV20-1; J: TRBJ2-1; CDR3: GGRREVNEQF
size: NA; V: TRBV6-2/TRBV6-3; J: TRBJ2-1; CDR3: ASRRDSGKNERF
size: few; V: TRBV6-2/TRBV6-3; J: TRBJ2-7; CDR3: ASSSVPSVFPYEQY